Listed below are T cell receptor beta chains from one sample, sequenced in a study of blood T cells in healthy people across ages. Each CDR3 protein is one row after TCRdb ran MiXCR on the 5' RACE reads. Altogether around 520,000 distinct CDR3 sequences are present, around 27% being singletons, with the ten largest covering approximately 3.6%. These same data were also listed under a study on T cells of mothers and their children.

The sequencing input was blood. The receptors were sampled from a boy aged 2 to 10 in good health. The conserved cysteine and the conserved F or W are not part of the CDR3 here. Fields, in order: J gene, V gene, CDR3 protein.

j_call: TRBJ2-5
v_call: TRBV12-3/TRBV12-4
cdr3_aa: ASTSTTQETQY

j_call: TRBJ2-5
v_call: TRBV7-9
cdr3_aa: ASSLTTLPNRPLTQY

j_call: TRBJ2-5
v_call: TRBV2
cdr3_aa: ASSETSGGGQETQY

j_call: TRBJ1-1
v_call: TRBV5-1
cdr3_aa: ASSVGTGGRLGTEAF

j_call: .
v_call: TRBV12-3/TRBV12-4
cdr3_aa: ASSFGGEQY

j_call: TRBJ2-5
v_call: TRBV6-2/TRBV6-3
cdr3_aa: ASRDFMGTGVEETQY

j_call: TRBJ2-1
v_call: TRBV29-1
cdr3_aa: SVEREYGNEQF

j_call: TRBJ2-6
v_call: TRBV15
cdr3_aa: ATSRWTGPSDANVLT

j_call: TRBJ2-5
v_call: TRBV6-5
cdr3_aa: ASSRSGPETQY

j_call: TRBJ2-7
v_call: TRBV9
cdr3_aa: ASSALSGTIGDEQY

j_call: TRBJ2-7
v_call: TRBV12-3/TRBV12-4
cdr3_aa: ASSFTFDPYEQY

j_call: TRBJ1-2
v_call: TRBV5-1
cdr3_aa: ASSSEEERYGYT

j_call: TRBJ2-3
v_call: TRBV10-3
cdr3_aa: AIGVAIGTDTQY

j_call: TRBJ1-5
v_call: TRBV4-3
cdr3_aa: ASSQDLRDQPQH

j_call: .
v_call: TRBV11-2
cdr3_aa: ASSSSEAGFYNEQF